Included here is one T cell receptor (beta chain) sequence, with context. Donors in Cohort 3 counted as recovered after two negative PCRs, clearance, or symptom resolution. Original processing methods: Quantification of nucleated cells was approximated via reference gene primer amplification. TCRdb's copy holds only in-frame clones and misses some; the assay was immunoSEQ multiplex PCR. The V and J calls and clone size come from that table; D and trimming were worked out from the DNA. The sample lists roughly 260,000 clones, around 90% occurring once. This entry is derived from a study of blood T cell repertoires in COVID-19. Study information: The analysed material was cDNA or gDNA that came from T cells, B-cell-depleted T cells, or PBMCs.

Trimming at V came to 3 bases and at J to 8 bases, leaving 13 bases not matched to a gene. The CDR3 covers 17 residues. Germline V gene data show CDR1 as SGHRS and CDR2 as YFSETQ. The sequence was obtained from a woman younger than 35 who had recovered from COVID-19. Sequencing was performed on PBMCs or T cells enriched from blood (not recorded which). V usage is TRBV5-1 and J usage is TRBJ2-3; the match to TRBD2 covers 12 bases. CDR3 in amino acids: CASSSTSGSTAGRTQYF. The CDR3 DNA reads as TGCGCCAGCAGCTCGACTAGCGGGAGCACGGCAGGGCGTACGCAGTATTTT.